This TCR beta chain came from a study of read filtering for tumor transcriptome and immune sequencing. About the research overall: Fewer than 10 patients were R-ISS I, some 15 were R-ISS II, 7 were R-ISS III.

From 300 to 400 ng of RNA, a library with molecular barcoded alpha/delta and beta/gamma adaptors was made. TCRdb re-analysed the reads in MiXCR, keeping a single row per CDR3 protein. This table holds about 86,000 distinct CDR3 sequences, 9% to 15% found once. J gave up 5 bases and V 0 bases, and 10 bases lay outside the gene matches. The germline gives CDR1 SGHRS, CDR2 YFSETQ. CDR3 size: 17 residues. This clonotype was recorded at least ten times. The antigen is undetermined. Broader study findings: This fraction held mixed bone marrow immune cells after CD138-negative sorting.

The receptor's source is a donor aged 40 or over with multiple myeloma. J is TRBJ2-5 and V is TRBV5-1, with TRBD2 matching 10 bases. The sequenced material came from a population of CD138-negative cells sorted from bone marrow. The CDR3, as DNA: TGCGCCAGCAGCTTGGTTCCTAGCGGGAGATTTGAGGAGACCCAGTACTTC. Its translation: CASSLVPSGRFEETQYF.